One and the same sample provided the 25 T cell receptor beta chains below, sequenced in a study of cytomegalovirus exposure and HLA in healthy donors. Amplification used 60 Vbeta primers and 13 Jbeta primers. Profiled with immunoSEQ multiplex PCR; TCRdb holds only in-frame clones, not every one. Here the sample table reports tens of thousands of clones. The source material was PBMCs. These TCRs come from a female donor in good health and CMV-seropositive.

The V call is TRBV6-1, the J call TRBJ2-5, with a weak D call TRBD2 (6 bases). Germline assignment: CDR1 MNHNS and CDR2 SASEGT. CDR3 size: 13 residues. With 5 bases removed from V and 4 bases from J, the gap between germline ends came to 11 bases. The CDR3 nucleotides read TGTGCCAGCAGTCAGGGACTTTTAGAGACCCAGTACTTC. Translation: CASSQGLLETQYF.

The chain is built from TRBV5-1 and TRBJ2-2, with D possibly being TRBD2 (6 bases). The V gene's germline CDR1 is SGHRS and CDR2 YFSETQ. This CDR3 has 14 amino acids. Trimming pared 7 bases from V and 6 bases from J, leaving 16 bases between. CDR3 region: CASEEGPDAGELFF. The CDR3 DNA reads as TGCGCCAGCGAGGAGGGCCCAGACGCCGGGGAGCTGTTTTTT.

Measured by frequency, this clone is large (0.1 to 1%). The J gene is TRBJ1-1, the V gene TRBV6-5; D may be TRBD1 (6 bases). Germline loops: CDR1 MNHEY, CDR2 SVGAGI. The CDR3 runs to 13 residues. Trimming left V 2 bases short and J 4 bases short, with 8 bases between. CDR3 protein: CASSYQGSTEAFF. The CDR3 region has the DNA TGTGCCAGCAGTTACCAGGGGAGCACTGAAGCTTTCTTT.

The chain carries TRBV25-1 and TRBJ2-1, with TRBD2 matching over 11 bases. Looked up from germline, CDR1 is MGHDK and CDR2 is SYGVNS. The CDR3 runs 15 residues. V lost 2 bases and J lost 5; bases outside the gene matches: 2. This chain's CDR3 is CASSEGLAGDNEQFF. The CDR3 DNA sequence: TGTGCCAGCAGTGAAGGACTAGCGGGCGACAATGAGCAGTTCTTC.

The chain couples TRBV25-1 to TRBJ2-5; 9 positions agree with TRBD2. Germline CDR1 reads MGHDK; CDR2 reads SYGVNS. The V gene end was trimmed by 0 bases and the J gene end by 0 bases; junction bases not matched to a gene: 5. The CDR3 has 17 amino acids. This CDR3 is CASSEYVLAGHQETQYF. The CDR3 region has the DNA TGTGCCAGCAGTGAATATGTGCTAGCGGGGCACCAAGAGACCCAGTACTTC.

This chain uses TRBV4-3 with TRBJ2-2; D is ambiguous. Deletions cut 0 bases from V and 8 bases from J, with 10 bases between. The V gene's germline CDR1 is LGHNA and CDR2 YSLEER. The CDR3 runs 14 residues. The CDR3 reads CASSQDLEAGELFF. The CDR3 DNA sequence: TGCGCCAGCAGCCAAGATCTAGAAGCGGGGGAGCTGTTTTTT.

J is TRBJ1-2 and V is TRBV5-6; D not certain. The ends were cut back, 0 bases at V and 4 bases at J, with 16 bases in the middle. This CDR3 comprises 16 residues. Germline-derived CDR1 and CDR2 are SGHDT and YYEEEE. The CDR3 sequence is CASSLASVGGIYGYTF. In nucleotides, the CDR3 is TGTGCCAGCAGCTTGGCCTCTGTTGGCGGAATCTATGGCTACACCTTC.

The CDR3 protein is CASSLVASGGGGELFF. The CDR3 coding sequence is TGTGCCAGCAGCTTAGTGGCTAGCGGGGGAGGCGGGGAGCTGTTTTTT. V and J are TRBV7-2 and TRBJ2-2; TRBD2 matches at 10 bases. The length of the CDR3 is 16 residues. V was clipped by 1 base and J by 7 bases; unmatched bases: 6. Germline-derived CDR1 and CDR2 are SGHTA and FQGNSA.

The V call is TRBV19, the J call TRBJ2-3; TRBD1 agrees at 8 bases. J gave up 4 bases and V 4 bases, and 4 bases lay outside the gene matches. CDR1 and CDR2 from the germline V gene are LNHDA and SQIVND (reference sequence). There are 14 residues in the CDR3. The CDR3 sequence is CASSTGQGPDTQYF. Here the CDR3 DNA reads TGTGCCAGTAGTACCGGACAGGGCCCAGATACGCAGTATTTT. The full variable domain, completed using reference TRBV19 and TRBJ2-3, is DGGITQSPKYLFRKEGQNVTLSCEQNLNHDAMYWYRQDPGQGLRLIYYSQIVNDFQKGDIAEGYSVSREKKESFPLTVTSAQKNPTAFYLCASSTGQGPDTQYFGPGTRLTVL.

V gene TRBV18 combines with J gene TRBJ2-3; tentatively, D is TRBD2 (6 bases). With 3 bases removed from V and 2 bases from J, the gap between germline ends came to 15 bases. CDR1 KGHSH and CDR2 LQKENI come from the germline V gene. The CDR3 contains 16 residues. The CDR3 DNA sequence: TGTGCCAGCTCACCTCTAGCGCGACCGAACACAGATACGCAGTATTTT. It codes for CASSPLARPNTDTQYF. The whole variable domain, remainder taken from reference TRBV18 and TRBJ2-3, is NAGVMQNPRHLVRRRGQEARLRCSPMKGHSHVYWYRQLPEEGLKFMVYLQKENIIDESGMPKERFSAEFPKEGPSILRIQQVVRGDSAAYFCASSPLARPNTDTQYFGPGTRLTVL.

V is TRBV10-3 and J is TRBJ2-5; 8 bases map to TRBD1. This CDR3 is 14 amino acids long. V shed 3 bases and J 8 bases; nucleotides not matched to a gene: 8. Germline V lookup: CDR1 ENHRY, CDR2 SYGVKD. The CDR3 spells CAISESTGAVTQYF. The CDR3 DNA reads TGTGCCATCAGTGAATCGACAGGGGCTGTCACCCAGTACTTC.

The chain joins TRBV19 to TRBJ2-1; 11 bases match TRBD2. V shed 1 base and J 4 bases; nucleotides not matched to a gene: 6. The germline V gene encodes CDR1 LNHDA and CDR2 SQIVND (reference sequence). This CDR3 is 17 amino acids long. The CDR3 loop is CASSIALAGGPYNEQFF. The CDR3 DNA is TGTGCCAGTAGTATAGCTCTAGCGGGGGGACCGTACAATGAGCAGTTCTTC. Using reference TRBV19 and TRBJ2-1 for the parts outside the CDR3, the full variable domain is DGGITQSPKYLFRKEGQNVTLSCEQNLNHDAMYWYRQDPGQGLRLIYYSQIVNDFQKGDIAEGYSVSREKKESFPLTVTSAQKNPTAFYLCASSIALAGGPYNEQFFGPGTRLTVL.

The chain is built from TRBV7-9 and TRBJ1-2; D might be TRBD1 (5 bases). Germline CDR1 is SEHNR and CDR2 is FQNEAQ (reference sequence). Trimming removed 9 bases from V and 7 bases from J, with 15 bases in between. This CDR3 is 12 amino acids long. The CDR3 loop reads CASTRVDSGYTF. The CDR3 DNA reads as TGTGCCAGTACCCGAGTAGACAGTGGCTACACCTTC.

The chain links TRBV7-9 to TRBJ1-1; 9 positions agree with TRBD1. In germline, CDR1 is SEHNR, CDR2 FQNEAQ (reference sequence). The CDR3 loop spans 15 amino acids. After removal of 2 bases from V and 4 bases from J, the junction contained 5 bases not matched to a gene. The CDR3 protein is CASSLSTGGTTEAFF. The CDR3, as DNA: TGTGCCAGCAGCTTATCTACAGGGGGCACCACTGAAGCTTTCTTT.

The chain joins TRBV4-1 to TRBJ1-5; perhaps TRBD1 as D (6 bases). V lost 6 bases to trimming and J lost 0 bases, with 12 bases between them. CDR3 size: 15 residues. CDR1 is MGHRA, CDR2 YSYEKL, per germline. CDR3 bases: TGCGCCAGCAGATGGACAGTTTATAGCAATCAGCCCCAGCATTTT. Protein sequence: CASRWTVYSNQPQHF.

The chain links TRBV18 to TRBJ2-7; 8 nucleotides match TRBD1. V lost 3 bases to trimming and J lost 4 bases; unmatched junction nucleotides: 5. From germline, CDR1 is KGHSH and CDR2 LQKENI. The CDR3 is 14 amino acids. The CDR3 sequence: CASSPHRGSYEQYF. The CDR3 nucleotides read TGTGCCAGCTCACCTCACAGGGGGAGTTACGAGCAGTACTTC.

The chain has TRBV2 and TRBJ2-2; D is uncertain. Germline V CDR1 and CDR2: SNHLY, FYNNEI. Trimming removed 4 bases at V and 7 bases at J, with 10 bases between. CDR3 length equals 13 residues. In DNA, the CDR3 is TGTGCCAGCAGTGGCGGAGAGATCGGGGAGCTGTTTTTT. Protein sequence: CASSGGEIGELFF.

V gene TRBV6-5 combines with J gene TRBJ1-1; D is undetermined. V lost 2 bases to trimming and J lost 1 base, with 5 bases between them. Germline V gives CDR1 MNHEY, CDR2 SVGAGI. This CDR3 region has 13 residues. In nucleotides, the CDR3 is TGTGCCAGCAGTTACATAGAGAACACTGAAGCTTTCTTT. Amino acids: CASSYIENTEAFF.

The gene calls are TRBV6-1 and TRBJ2-7, with D unresolved. This CDR3 contains 13 residues. V dropped 4 bases and J dropped 2 bases, with 9 bases sitting between them. Germline CDR1 MNHNS, CDR2 SASEGT. The CDR3 sequence is CASSATMAYEQYF. DNA for the CDR3: TGTGCCAGCAGTGCCACAATGGCCTACGAGCAGTACTTC.

The chain employs TRBV18 and TRBJ1-1; D is possibly TRBD1 (6 bases). The CDR3 totals 15 residues. Germline assignment: CDR1 KGHSH and CDR2 LQKENI. The V end was cut by 3 bases, the J end by 0 bases, with 11 bases between. The CDR3 loop is CASSPDYRVNTEAFF. The CDR3 region has the DNA TGTGCCAGCTCACCCGATTACAGGGTGAACACTGAAGCTTTCTTT.

The rearrangement joins TRBV18 to TRBJ2-1, with D maybe TRBD1 (6 bases). The V end lost 5 bases, the J end lost 4 bases, and 9 bases lay between the germline ends. The germline CDR1 and CDR2 sequences are KGHSH and LQKENI. The CDR3 length is 13 residues. The CDR3 loop is CASSTQGYNEQFF. CDR3 nucleotide sequence: TGTGCCAGCTCAACTCAGGGGTACAATGAGCAGTTCTTC.

The chain combines TRBV11-3 with TRBJ2-1, with 7 bases identical to TRBD1. V lost 4 bases to trimming and J lost 1 base; unmatched junction nucleotides: 7. Germline V gives CDR1 SGHNT, CDR2 YENEEA. The CDR3 sequence is 16 residues long. CDR3 residues: CASSSAQDRSYNEQFF. In DNA form, the CDR3 reads TGTGCCAGCAGCTCAGCCCAGGACAGGTCCTACAATGAGCAGTTCTTC.

V and J are TRBV6-5 and TRBJ2-7; TRBD1 might be the D (6 bases). Trimming removed 0 bases from V and 5 bases from J, with 14 bases in between. This CDR3 spans 15 amino acids. Germline V gene data show CDR1 as MNHEY and CDR2 as SVGAGI. The CDR3 region is CASSYSGAGSDEQYF. In nucleotides, the CDR3 is TGTGCCAGCAGTTACTCGGGGGCAGGCTCGGACGAGCAGTACTTC.

The chain carries TRBV6-1 and TRBJ2-7; 8 bases are shared with TRBD1. Germline CDR1 reads MNHNS; CDR2 reads SASEGT. V gave up 2 bases and J gave up 3 bases; unmatched junction bases: 9. There are 16 residues in the CDR3. The CDR3: CASSENAGTGLYEQYF. CDR3 coding DNA: TGTGCCAGCAGTGAAAACGCCGGGACAGGCCTCTACGAGCAGTACTTC.

The chain links TRBV7-9 to TRBJ2-3; TRBD1 is a possible D gene (6 bases). Between the trimmed V and J ends, which lost 6 bases and 5 bases, there was a span of 12 bases. The germline V gene encodes CDR1 SEHNR and CDR2 FQNEAQ (reference sequence). The CDR3 has 13 amino acids. Written as DNA, the CDR3 is TGTGCCAGCAGAACAGGGCCGAAAGATACGCAGTATTTT. This translates into CASRTGPKDTQYF.